This T cell receptor beta chain emerged from a study of CD8 T cells in ankylosing spondylitis. Study findings and constraints: Earlier literature documents some of the motif variants in reactive arthritis synovial fluid and blood.

This clonotype was observed many times. As yet, its antigen is unknown. Preparation of TCR beta libraries was done by quantitative 5'-RACE with molecular barcodes. TCRdb reprocessed the 5' RACE reads via MiXCR and lists one record per CDR3 protein. The profile shows some 240,000 distinct CDR3 sequences, 7.5% to 9% of them singletons. The sample consisted of blood, either unsorted or a sorted T cell fraction (not recorded which). This clonotype was obtained from a male donor with ankylosing spondylitis or in good health (not recorded which).

The CDR3 DNA reads TGTGCCAGCGGCAGGGCGGGGATCACCTACGAGCAGTACTTC. This encodes CASGRAGITYEQYF. This chain uses TRBV2 with TRBJ2-7; D possibly corresponds to TRBD2 (6 bases). Trimming removed 8 bases at V and 2 bases at J, with 16 bases between. CDR1 SNHLY and CDR2 FYNNEI come from the germline V gene. CDR3 size: 14 residues. The full variable domain, completed using reference TRBV2 and TRBJ2-7, is EPEVTQTPSHQVTQMGQEVILRCVPISNHLYFYWYRQILGQKVEFLVSFYNNEISEKSEIFDDQFSVERPDGSNFTLKIRSTKLEDSAMYFCASGRAGITYEQYFGPGTRLTVT.